A single sample gave rise to the 24 T cell receptor beta chains below, sequenced in a study of blood T cell repertoires in COVID-19. Using immunoSEQ multiplex PCR, the repertoire was profiled, and TCRdb retains in-frame clones only, with some absent. The sample yields about 150,000 clones, about 79% seen once. The sample taken for sequencing was peripheral blood. The receptors derive from a woman aged 45-59 years in a cohort sampled during active or convalescent COVID-19.

The chain links TRBV5-1 to TRBJ1-2; D might be TRBD1 (5 bases). Germline V CDR1 and CDR2: SGHRS, YFSETQ. The CDR3 contains 13 residues. Between the trimmed V and J ends, which lost 2 bases and 4 bases, there was a span of 9 bases. The chain's CDR3 is CASSFGGFYGYTF. In DNA form, the CDR3 reads TGCGCCAGCAGCTTCGGGGGGTTCTATGGCTACACCTTC.

The rearrangement joins TRBV6-5 to TRBJ1-6; D uncertain. The germline CDR1 and CDR2 sequences are MNHEY and SVGAGI. The CDR3 is 16 amino acids. V was cut by 0 bases and J by 0 bases, with 6 bases left in between. CDR3 loop: CASSYSGSSYNSPLHF. Written as DNA, the CDR3 is TGTGCCAGCAGTTACTCAGGGAGCTCCTATAATTCACCCCTCCACTTT.

V gene TRBV18 combines with J gene TRBJ2-1, with a possible D match to TRBD1 (5 bases). V was trimmed by 2 bases and J by 5 bases, leaving 13 bases between them. CDR3 length equals 15 residues. CDR1 is KGHSH, CDR2 LQKENI, per germline. The CDR3 here is CASSPIGVRNNEQFF. CDR3 DNA: TGTGCCAGCTCACCAATAGGGGTGAGGAACAATGAGCAGTTCTTC.

This clone came up once. The V gene is TRBV24-1, the J gene TRBJ1-5; D gene ambiguous. The CDR3 is 13 residues long. The ends were cut back, 4 bases at V and 5 bases at J, with 8 bases in the middle. CDR1 and CDR2 (germline): KGHDR, SFDVKD. The CDR3 spells CATSDFSDQPQHF. DNA of the CDR3: TGTGCCACCAGTGACTTCAGTGATCAGCCCCAGCATTTT.

The chain joins TRBV4-1 to TRBJ2-2; no definite D call. The CDR3 has 15 residues. V was shortened by 1 base and J by 0 bases, with 6 bases between the two germline ends. From germline, CDR1 is MGHRA and CDR2 YSYEKL. CDR3 amino acids: CASSQVATNTGELFF. In DNA form, the CDR3 reads TGCGCCAGCAGCCAAGTTGCGACGAACACCGGGGAGCTGTTTTTT.

This sequence joins TRBV7-2 and TRBJ2-7; D is perhaps TRBD2 (6 bases). V gave up 1 base and J gave up 6 bases, with 16 bases separating them. This CDR3 is 15 amino acids long. Germline CDR1 and CDR2: SGHTA and FQGNSA. The CDR3 DNA sequence: TGTGCCAGCAGCTTAGGGCTCGGGGGTTTGTTCGAGCAGTACTTC. Encoded protein: CASSLGLGGLFEQYF.

This rearrangement joins TRBV4-1 to TRBJ1-1, with D hard to call. Trimming shortened V by 1 base and J by 0 bases, and 12 bases separated the two germline ends. The CDR3 length is 16 residues. Germline CDR1 MGHRA, CDR2 YSYEKL. Here the CDR3 DNA reads TGCGCCAGCAGCCAAGTCCCGGTAGCCATGAACACTGAAGCTTTCTTT. This translates into CASSQVPVAMNTEAFF.

The V call is TRBV30, the J call TRBJ1-1, with D maybe TRBD1 (6 bases). CDR3 length: 12 amino acids. Germline assignment: CDR1 GTSNPN and CDR2 SVGIG (reference sequence). Trimming left V 4 bases short and J 11 bases short, with 17 bases between. CDR3 region: CAWNHDGTSAFF. The DNA for the CDR3 is TGTGCCTGGAATCACGACGGGACATCGGCTTTCTTT.

V usage is TRBV10-1 and J usage is TRBJ2-3, with 7 bases that match TRBD1. Germline V gene lookup returns CDR1 WNHNN and CDR2 SYGVQD (reference sequence). The CDR3 is 19 amino acids. V gave up 5 bases and J gave up 4 bases; unmatched junction bases: 21. The CDR3 loop reads CASSFPATGKLKLADTQYF. Written as DNA, the CDR3 is TGCGCCAGCAGTTTCCCAGCGACAGGGAAACTAAAATTGGCAGATACGCAGTATTTT.

V is TRBV27 and J is TRBJ2-7, with 7 bases aligning to TRBD1. V lost 5 bases, J lost 3 bases, and 7 bases stayed unmatched. There are 14 residues in the CDR3. Germline CDR1 and CDR2: MNHEY and SMNVEV (reference sequence). CDR3 loop: CASSKTGQSYEQYF. The CDR3 bases are TGTGCCAGCAGTAAGACGGGACAGAGCTACGAGCAGTACTTC.

The rearrangement links TRBV29-1 to TRBJ2-7, with D perhaps TRBD1 (5 bases). From germline, CDR1 is SQVTM and CDR2 ANQGSEA. This CDR3 contains 11 residues. V was shortened by 4 bases and J by 2 bases, with 6 bases between the two germline ends. The CDR3 spells CSVVRAYEQYF. CDR3 sequence (DNA): TGCAGCGTTGTCAGGGCCTACGAGCAGTACTTC.

The rearrangement uses TRBV27 and TRBJ1-3, with D perhaps matching TRBD1 (6 bases). The CDR3 is made up of 13 amino acids. V was trimmed by 5 bases and J by 4 bases, leaving 9 bases between them. Per the germline V gene, CDR1 is MNHEY and CDR2 is SMNVEV (reference sequence). Here the CDR3 reads CASSVGAGNTIYF. The CDR3 bases are TGTGCCAGCAGTGTGGGGGCCGGAAACACCATATATTTT.

This chain joins TRBV4-1 and TRBJ1-1; the D is unclear. This CDR3 contains 15 residues. Germline lookup yields CDR1 MGHRA and CDR2 YSYEKL. Trimming shortened V by 1 base and J by 1 base, and 10 bases separated the two germline ends. This CDR3 is CASSQGRGANTEAFF. CDR3 bases: TGCGCCAGCAGCCAAGGACGGGGAGCGAACACTGAAGCTTTCTTT.

This chain uses TRBV3-1 (or the pseudogene TRBV3-2) with TRBJ2-7, with 15 bases aligning to TRBD2. The CDR3 sequence is 18 residues long. Germline V gene data show CDR1 as LGHDT and CDR2 as YNNKEL (reference sequence). V was clipped by 4 bases and J by 0 bases; unmatched bases: 7. CDR3 in amino acids: CASSLTGLAGGSSYEQYF. CDR3 bases: TGTGCCAGCAGCCTGACGGGACTAGCGGGGGGCAGCTCCTACGAGCAGTACTTC.

J is TRBJ1-5 and V is TRBV6-6, with 9 bases identical to TRBD1. After removal of 5 bases from V and 2 bases from J, the junction contained 7 bases not matched to a gene. Germline V CDR1 and CDR2: MNHNY, SVGAGI (reference sequence). The CDR3 spans 16 residues. The chain's CDR3 is CASSRDREGGNQPQHF. In nucleotides, the CDR3 is TGTGCCAGCAGTCGGGACAGGGAGGGTGGCAATCAGCCCCAGCATTTT.

This clone was counted between two and nine times. Germline and junction disagree at one end, which may indicate a read error. V gene TRBV7-7 combines with J gene TRBJ2-4, with a tentative D call TRBD1 (8 bases). Germline V gene lookup returns CDR1 SSHAT and CDR2 FNYEAQ (reference sequence). The CDR3 contains 17 residues. CDR3 sequence reads: CASSSAGTGSREVRKYF. In nucleotides, the CDR3 is TGTGCTAGCAGCTCCGCCGGGACAGGAAGTCGGGAGGTTCGGAAGTACTTC.

This clone was seen more than once but under ten times. This chain links TRBV7-3 with TRBJ2-7, with TRBD2 as a possible D gene (6 bases). Per the germline V gene, CDR1 is SGHTA and CDR2 is FQGTGA. The CDR3 consists of 15 residues. The V end lost 3 bases, the J end lost 1 base, and 13 bases lay between the germline ends. The CDR3 reads CASSLVGGASYEQYF. The CDR3 nucleotides are TGTGCCAGCAGCTTGGTGGGCGGGGCATCCTACGAGCAGTACTTC.

V is TRBV3-1 (or the pseudogene TRBV3-2) and J is TRBJ1-1; unclear D gene. This CDR3 region has 15 residues. CDR1 is LGHDT and CDR2 is YNNKEL in the germline V gene (reference sequence). Trimming took 0 bases from V and 2 from J, leaving 10 bases between them. The CDR3 protein is CASSQDGSYNTEAFF. The DNA of the CDR3 is TGTGCCAGCAGCCAAGATGGCAGTTACAACACTGAAGCTTTCTTT.

This chain links TRBV10-3 with TRBJ2-7, with 7 bases fitting TRBD2. Trimming took 11 bases from V and 1 from J; bases not matched to a gene: 11. CDR3 size: 14 residues. CDR1 ENHRY and CDR2 SYGVKD come from the germline V gene. Written as DNA, the CDR3 is TGTGCCTCTTGGGGGGGTAGCGCGTCCTACGAGCAGTACTTC. Protein: CASWGGSASYEQYF.

This chain joins TRBV7-2 and TRBJ1-2; D not resolved. Trimming left V 5 bases short and J 2 bases short, with 9 bases between. The CDR3 extends over 13 amino acids. The germline gives CDR1 SGHTA, CDR2 FQGNSA. The CDR3 DNA reads as TGTGCCAGCAGCGTAGACAAGAACTATGGCTACACCTTC. As protein: CASSVDKNYGYTF.

The chain recombines TRBV6-2 or TRBV6-3 with TRBJ2-1; 8 bases agree with TRBD2. After removal of 5 bases from V and 3 bases from J, the junction contained 3 bases not matched to a gene. CDR3 length: 14 residues. Germline values: CDR1 MNHEY, CDR2 SVGEGT. The CDR3 sequence: CASSSGGHYNEQFF. In DNA, the CDR3 is TGTGCCAGCAGTAGCGGGGGCCACTACAATGAGCAGTTCTTC.

The V call is TRBV29-1, the J call TRBJ1-3; 7 positions agree with TRBD1. This CDR3 is 14 amino acids long. Germline loops: CDR1 SQVTM, CDR2 ANQGSEA. Trimming at V came to 7 bases and at J to 0 bases, leaving 6 bases not matched to a gene. CDR3 residues: CSAKTGRSGNTIYF. The CDR3 DNA is TGCAGCGCCAAGACAGGGCGCTCTGGAAACACCATATATTTT. Based on the CDR3 plus reference TRBV29-1 and TRBJ1-3, the full variable domain is SAVISQKPSRDICQRGTSLTIQCQVDSQVTMMFWYRQQPGQSLTLIATANQGSEATYESGFVIDKFPISRPNLTFSTLTVSNMSPEDSSIYLCSAKTGRSGNTIYFGEGSWLTVV.

This chain joins TRBV4-3 and TRBJ1-2; D uncertain. The CDR3 runs to 16 residues. Germline values: CDR1 LGHNA, CDR2 YSLEER. V was pared by 0 bases and J by 3 bases, with 14 bases between. The CDR3 coding sequence is TGCGCCAGCAGCCAAGAATTCGGCCGGGATTACTATGGCTACACCTTC. It is translated as CASSQEFGRDYYGYTF.

The rearrangement uses TRBV6-4 and TRBJ2-1; 7 positions agree with TRBD2. The CDR3 totals 15 residues. Germline V gene data show CDR1 as MRHNA and CDR2 as SNTAGT. The V segment lost 4 bases and the J segment 0 bases; nucleotides outside the gene matches: 3. This CDR3 reads CASSAAGSSYNEQFF. CDR3 nucleotide sequence: TGTGCCAGCAGTGCAGCGGGGAGCTCCTACAATGAGCAGTTCTTC.